This TCR beta chain was documented in a study of naive and memory T cell subsets (TCRdb year 2017). Study-level background: The study applied an open-source, UMI-based TCR alpha and beta sequencing pipeline to sorted naive and memory peripheral blood T cell subsets. The results of the functional CMV T cell responses matched the IgG serology results in every case. RNA was DNase-treated and reverse transcribed with TCR constant-region primers, mostly using SuperScript III.

TCR alpha and beta chain libraries were amplified separately from the second PCR step onward. The CMV status of each donor was determined by measuring IFNgamma production from CD4+ T cells after fresh PBMCs had been stimulated overnight with CMV viral lysate. Using Miltenyi beads, CD4 T cells were first positively selected, and CD8 T cells were then positively selected from the CD4-negative fraction. After staining for CD3, CD4, CD8, CD45RA, CD27 and a live/dead dye, cells were sorted on a BD Aria II into four subsets based on CD45RA and CD27. Effector memory cells were sorted as CD45RA-CD27-, whereas EMRA cells were sorted as CD45RA+CD27-. Blood was obtained from three healthy volunteers, and the blood from each volunteer was fractionated into CD4 and CD8 T cells and subsequently into four differentiation subsets. Roughly 0.12 L of peripheral blood was taken from each donor, and PBMC were separated by density-gradient centrifugation on Ficoll-Paque PLUS. Sorted cells were lysed in RLT buffer, and RNA was extracted with a Qiagen RNeasy kit and stored at -80°C.

This clonotype came up many times. The target of this receptor is not known. No much larger clone is present one base from it, and per-base qualities are unavailable. From the germline V gene, CDR1 is MRHNA and CDR2 is SNTAGT. V loses 0 bases at its end and J loses 7 bases; junction bases beyond the gene matches: 4. Counted from cysteine to phenylalanine, this CDR3 has 16 amino acids. The retained sequence is limited to the CDR3, 48 bases, with the frame set at the first base. Preparation of the library involved UMI-ligation and nested PCR. To cover both TRBC1 and TRBC2, the beta constant-region primer consisted of an equimolar mix of two oligonucleotides. A single-stranded oligonucleotide bearing the SP2 primer plus a 12-nucleotide UMI was ligated onto the 3' end of the cDNA by T4 RNA ligase 1. Four rounds of PCR, combining the SP2 primer with nested alpha and beta constant-region primers, were used to amplify the ligated cDNA. Incubation of the ligation reaction lasted about 19-24 hours at 16 degrees C. PCR2 was typically run as a SYBR Green qPCR and stopped at a predetermined threshold to prevent over-amplification. Agencourt AMPure XP magnetic beads were used for all purifications after the first. Libraries were quantified by Qubit and checked on a TapeStation, where a main peak was expected near 650 bp. Pooled libraries were sequenced on an Illumina MiSeq using v2 2x251 paired-end kits, and typically roughly 0.85-2.3 million reads were obtained per sample. Each sample was pooled at 3 to 5 nM, and roughly 5-7% PhiX was included to help cluster recognition. Concerning the study's data processing: Decombinator assigned V and J genes to Demultiplexor-processed FASTQ reads by tag matching, allowing a single base-pair mismatch. By using UMIs, Collapsinator corrected both sequencing errors and the frequency errors caused by PCR heterogeneity. TCRs were translated and CDR3s were extracted from the conserved cysteine to the FGXG phenylalanine by CDR3Translator, with non-productive sequences being flagged. Gini, Shannon entropy and inverse Simpson indices were calculated on repertoires subsampled to equal numbers of UMI-defined TCRs. Power-law fits to clonotype abundance distributions were performed by maximum likelihood within the linear range. On one naive CD8 sample, the pipeline and MIGEC gave similar UMI counts, unique TCR numbers and clonal distributions. A set of approximately 6,800 CMV-associated CDR3 sequences, compiled from VDJdb and a published dataset, was used to search the repertoires. The public reads were quality trimmed at Q25 with fastp and then assembled into clones with MiXCR by TCRdb, keeping productive beta chains. Rows with a matching CDR3 protein are joined into one entry that keeps the most common DNA and genes. What appears here as the V and J calls and clone size reflects TCRdb's work, not the paper's. The sample includes 2,500 to 3,500 distinct CDR3 sequences, with under 7.5% observed a single time. The ten biggest clones cover around 80% of the sample.

Results and caveats for the whole study, not just this receptor: Each clonotype was defined as a single alpha or beta chain sequence rather than as a paired alpha/beta receptor. In both CD4 and CD8 cells, going from naive through CM, EM and EMRA, the Gini index went up while Shannon and inverse Simpson diversity went down. No ground truth was available to validate the repertoire findings for the naive and memory subsets. The abundance of TCRs followed a power law with an exponent that differed between naive and memory subsets yet stayed consistent across the three individuals. RNA-based TCR counts may be affected by expression changes linked to T cell activation and differentiation. Following error correction, more than 95% of naive TCR sequences occurred only once, which made naive abundance distributions much steeper than those of memory subsets.

The rearrangement joined TRBV6-4 to TRBJ2-1; 12 junctional bases match TRBD2. Material for sequencing was effector memory CD8+ T cells from blood. The cell subset or site label here, explained by the study, means: effector memory, CD45RA- CD27-. This sequence originates from a human donor in good health. The CDR3 protein is CASSDSTSGSSNEQFF. Here is the DNA: TGTGCCAGCAGTGACTCGACTAGCGGGAGTAGTAATGAGCAGTTCTTC.